The clone carrying this TCR beta chain was seen many times. Its antigen is not known. The read is 3 residues too short to cover the CDR3 end, so that end is filled in from the germline J gene. The data were taken from a study of T cell clonality in common variable immunodeficiency. Study-wide results and limits: CVID subjects had higher TCRbeta clonality than healthy controls, most marked in about a third. Compared with controls, CVID subjects had fewer shared TCRbeta clones.

There are 12 residues in the CDR3. The V end was cut by 6 bases, the J end by 6 bases, with 11 bases between. Germline CDR1 DFQATT, CDR2 SNEGSKA (reference sequence). Profiling relied on immunoSEQ multiplex PCR, and the TCRdb table lists in-frame clones only, not all of them. The table lists tens of thousands of clones, with no singletons. The sample taken for sequencing was peripheral blood mononuclear cells. This sequence originates from a person between 18 and 75 years old in good health. V gene TRBV20-1 combines with J gene TRBJ1-4; D is undetermined. CDR3 DNA, as far as it was read: TGCAGTGCCCACGGGTCGGATGAAAAA. Residues: CSAHGSDEK. The whole CDR3 is CSAHGSDEKLFF.